These 18 T cell receptor beta chains were all obtained from the same sample, sequenced in a study of response to subunit inactivated influenza vaccine. TCRdb fed the RT-PCR reads into MiXCR, producing one record per CDR3 protein. The sample has about 800,000 distinct CDR3 sequences, 21% seen once. The source was PBMCs from blood, collected less than 6 days after vaccination. The receptor source for this set is a man aged 50-59 years who received an inactivated influenza vaccine.

This clonotype came up a few times. The V and J genes are TRBV28 and TRBJ2-6; possible D gene TRBD1, 7 bases. Germline V gene sequence: CDR1 MDHEN, CDR2 SYDVKM. Between the trimmed V and J ends, which lost 4 bases and 0 bases, there was a span of 13 bases. The CDR3 runs to 17 residues. The CDR3 sequence is CASSSTGRPSGANVLTF. The CDR3 region has the DNA TGTGCCAGCAGTTCGACAGGGAGGCCCTCTGGGGCCAACGTCCTGACTTTC.

The chain couples TRBV6-1 to TRBJ2-3, with D perhaps TRBD2 (6 bases). Trimming left V 7 bases short and J 5 bases short, with 16 bases between. Germline CDR1 is MNHNS and CDR2 is SASEGT. The CDR3 has 14 amino acids. As DNA, the CDR3 is TGTGCCAGCACAACTCCGGGAGAACGAGATACGCAGTATTTT. Its translation is CASTTPGERDTQYF.

The rearrangement joins TRBV5-1 to TRBJ2-5; D is possibly TRBD1 (6 bases). The CDR3 consists of 15 residues. Trimming cost V 4 bases and J 2 bases, with 15 bases left between them. Germline-derived CDR1 and CDR2 are SGHRS and YFSETQ. CDR3 sequence (DNA): TGCGCCAGCAGCGGGACCGGGACAAGACAAGAGACCCAGTACTTC. It is translated as CASSGTGTRQETQYF.

The rearrangement joins TRBV19 to TRBJ1-2, with D perhaps matching TRBD1 (6 bases). The V end was cut by 0 bases, the J end by 6 bases, with 14 bases between. Germline lookup yields CDR1 LNHDA and CDR2 SQIVND (reference sequence). CDR3 length: 15 residues. The DNA of the CDR3 is TGTGCCAGTAGTATAGAGAGGGGGACGGTTGATGGCTACACCTTC. It codes for CASSIERGTVDGYTF.

This clonotype was seen a handful of times. The rearrangement links TRBV5-6 to TRBJ2-2; 12 bases line up with TRBD1. Germline V lookup: CDR1 SGHDT, CDR2 YYEEEE. V shed 4 bases, J shed 4 bases, and the junction held 8 bases outside the gene matches. The CDR3 is 17 residues long. CDR3 DNA sequence: TGTGCCAGCAGCCCAGGGACAGGGGGCGCGACCACCGGGGAGCTGTTTTTT. Translation gives CASSPGTGGATTGELFF.

This clonotype has only a few counts. Written as DNA, the CDR3 is TGTGCCAGTAGTATAACCGGGACGGAAGAGACCCAGTACTTC. Amino acid sequence: CASSITGTEETQYF. The rearrangement joins TRBV19 to TRBJ2-5; perhaps D is TRBD1 or TRBD2 (5 bases each). Per the germline V gene, CDR1 is LNHDA and CDR2 is SQIVND (reference sequence). The V end lost 2 bases, the J end lost 3 bases, and 10 bases lay between the germline ends. The CDR3 contains 14 residues.

The genes are TRBV7-9 and TRBJ2-7; D may match TRBD1 or TRBD2 (5 bases each). This CDR3 contains 16 residues. Trimming stripped 1 base from V and 2 bases from J, with 15 bases between. The germline gives CDR1 SEHNR, CDR2 FQNEAQ (reference sequence). CDR3 protein: CASSLVGWDGTYEQYF. CDR3 nucleotide sequence: TGTGCCAGCAGCTTAGTAGGGTGGGACGGAACCTACGAGCAGTACTTC. The full variable domain, rest sourced from reference TRBV7-9 and TRBJ2-7, is DTGVSQNPRHKITKRGQNVTFRCDPISEHNRLYWYRQTLGQGPEFLTYFQNEAQLEKSRLLSDRFSAERPKGSFSTLEIQRTEQGDSAMYLCASSLVGWDGTYEQYFGPGTRLTVT.

This chain connects TRBV7-2 to TRBJ1-1; D ambiguous. This CDR3 is 16 amino acids long. In germline, CDR1 is SGHTA, CDR2 FQGNSA. Trimming stripped 1 base from V and 4 bases from J, with 16 bases between. CDR3 sequence reads: CASSLVGTARGTEAFF. In DNA form, the CDR3 reads TGTGCCAGCAGCTTAGTAGGCACAGCTCGGGGCACTGAAGCTTTCTTT.

The rearrangement links TRBV5-1 to TRBJ1-6; TRBD1 aligns across 7 bases. From germline, CDR1 is SGHRS and CDR2 YFSETQ. The CDR3 is made up of 15 amino acids. Unmatched junction bases numbered 8, after V lost 4 bases and J lost 7 bases. CDR3: CASSSRQGTNSPLHF. Here the CDR3 DNA reads TGCGCCAGCAGCAGCCGACAGGGAACGAATTCACCCCTCCACTTT.

This clonotype was picked up many times. The CDR3 nucleotides are TGCAGTGCAACTGCCCGGACGACTTACGAGCAGTACTTC. This gives the protein CSATARTTYEQYF. V is TRBV20-1 and J is TRBJ2-7; D gene unclear. The CDR3 extends over 13 amino acids. V dropped 6 bases and J dropped 4 bases, with 16 bases sitting between them. The V gene's germline CDR1 is DFQATT and CDR2 SNEGSKA (reference sequence).

The V call is TRBV4-2, the J call TRBJ2-3; D is perhaps TRBD1 or TRBD2 (6 bases each). CDR1 and CDR2 from the germline V gene are LGHNA and YNFKEQ. The V end was cut by 0 bases, the J end by 0 bases, with 16 bases between. The CDR3 consists of 18 residues. DNA of the CDR3: TGTGCCAGCAGCCAAGAGTGGGGGCTAGCGCCTAGCACAGATACGCAGTATTTT. The encoded protein is CASSQEWGLAPSTDTQYF.

In this sample, this clonotype turned up a few times. V gene TRBV5-5 combines with J gene TRBJ2-7, with D tentatively TRBD1 (6 bases). Germline V gives CDR1 SGHKS, CDR2 YYEKEE (reference sequence). The CDR3 sequence is 15 residues long. The V end was cut by 0 bases, the J end by 2 bases, with 12 bases between. The CDR3 loop reads CASSLGDRSPYEQYF. CDR3 bases: TGTGCCAGCAGCTTGGGAGACAGGAGCCCCTACGAGCAGTACTTC.

This chain uses TRBV6-6 with TRBJ2-3; either TRBD1 or TRBD2 may fit D (5 bases each). The CDR3 covers 12 residues. Trimming took 7 bases from V and 4 from J, leaving 9 bases between them. Germline V CDR1 and CDR2: MNHNY, SVGAGI (reference sequence). The CDR3 region has the DNA TGTGCCAGCAATCGGGGCCCAGATACGCAGTATTTT. Protein sequence: CASNRGPDTQYF.

The chain uses TRBV7-8 and TRBJ2-3, with 14 positions matching TRBD2. The CDR3 has 18 amino acids. Looked up from germline, CDR1 is SGHVS and CDR2 is FQNEAQ. After removal of 5 bases from V and 5 bases from J, the junction contained 12 bases not matched to a gene. CDR3: CASSTHGLAGGGRDTQYF. The CDR3 region has the DNA TGTGCCAGCAGCACTCATGGACTAGCGGGGGGTGGGAGAGATACGCAGTATTTT.

This clonotype was detected only a few times. The J gene is TRBJ1-1, the V gene TRBV6-1; D is perhaps TRBD1 (6 bases). Trimming cost V 8 bases and J 0 bases, with 10 bases left between them. The CDR3 spans 13 residues. Germline loops: CDR1 MNHNS, CDR2 SASEGT. The CDR3 here is CASGGSLNTEAFF. The DNA for the CDR3 is TGTGCCAGCGGGGGCAGCCTGAACACTGAAGCTTTCTTT.

This clonotype came up a few times. This chain uses TRBV20-1 with TRBJ2-7; 11 bases fit TRBD2. Germline trimming cut 5 bases from V and 2 bases from J; bases unmatched to any gene: 5. This CDR3 has 14 amino acids. Germline V CDR1 and CDR2: DFQATT, SNEGSKA (reference sequence). The CDR3: CSAAGTSGTYEQYF. The CDR3 nucleotides read TGCAGTGCTGCCGGGACTAGCGGAACCTACGAGCAGTACTTC.

The rearrangement joins TRBV20-1 to TRBJ2-1; TRBD2 matches 8 bases. V lost 1 base, J lost 3 bases, and 5 bases stayed unmatched. Germline loops: CDR1 DFQATT, CDR2 SNEGSKA (reference sequence). CDR3 length equals 15 residues. In nucleotides, the CDR3 is TGCAGTGCTAGAGCACTAGCGGAGAACTACAATGAGCAGTTCTTC. As protein: CSARALAENYNEQFF.

The rearrangement uses TRBV27 and TRBJ2-7; possible D gene TRBD1, 6 bases. V lost 5 bases, J lost 6 bases, and 17 bases lay in between. The CDR3 loop spans 14 amino acids. Looked up from germline, CDR1 is MNHEY and CDR2 is SMNVEV (reference sequence). The CDR3 protein is CASSPWDMRGEQYF. CDR3 nucleotides: TGTGCCAGCAGTCCTTGGGACATGCGAGGCGAGCAGTACTTC.